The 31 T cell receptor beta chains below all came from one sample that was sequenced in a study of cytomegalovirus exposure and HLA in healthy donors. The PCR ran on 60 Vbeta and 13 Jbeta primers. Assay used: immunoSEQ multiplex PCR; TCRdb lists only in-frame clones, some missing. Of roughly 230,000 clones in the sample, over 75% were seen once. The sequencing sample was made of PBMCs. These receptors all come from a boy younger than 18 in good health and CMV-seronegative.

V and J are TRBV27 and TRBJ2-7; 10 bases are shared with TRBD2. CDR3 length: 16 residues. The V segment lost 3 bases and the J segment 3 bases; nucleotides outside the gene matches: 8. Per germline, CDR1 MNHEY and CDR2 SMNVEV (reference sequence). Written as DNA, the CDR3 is TGTGCCAGCAGTTTTTCCACCGGGACTAGCGTCTACGAGCAGTACTTC. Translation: CASSFSTGTSVYEQYF.

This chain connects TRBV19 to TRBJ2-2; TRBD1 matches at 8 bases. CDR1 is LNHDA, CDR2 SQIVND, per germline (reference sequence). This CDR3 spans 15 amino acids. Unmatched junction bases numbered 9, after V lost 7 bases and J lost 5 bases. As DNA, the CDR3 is TGTGCCAGTAACCATAACAGGGGGTGGACCGGGGAGCTGTTTTTT. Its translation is CASNHNRGWTGELFF.

CDR3 loop: CASIDSLSGGLGNTDTQYF. CDR3 coding DNA: TGTGCCAGCATCGATTCCCTAAGTGGGGGGTTGGGAAACACAGATACGCAGTATTTT. The gene calls are TRBV7-9 and TRBJ2-3; a weak D match, TRBD2 (6 bases). CDR3 length: 19 residues. Germline CDR1 is SEHNR and CDR2 is FQNEAQ (reference sequence). Trimming cost V 7 bases and J 2 bases, with 28 bases left between them.

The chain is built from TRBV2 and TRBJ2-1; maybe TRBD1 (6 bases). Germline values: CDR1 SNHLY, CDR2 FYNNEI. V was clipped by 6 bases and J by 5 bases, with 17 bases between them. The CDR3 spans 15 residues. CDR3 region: CASSLQGPLHNEQFF. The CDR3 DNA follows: TGTGCCAGCAGCTTACAGGGTCCCCTACACAATGAGCAGTTCTTC.

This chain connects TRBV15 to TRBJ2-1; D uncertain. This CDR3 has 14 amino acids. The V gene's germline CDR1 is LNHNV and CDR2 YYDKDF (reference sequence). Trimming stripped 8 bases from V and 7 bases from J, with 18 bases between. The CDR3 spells CATAPYPTWNEQFF. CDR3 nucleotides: TGTGCCACCGCGCCATACCCGACTTGGAATGAGCAGTTCTTC.

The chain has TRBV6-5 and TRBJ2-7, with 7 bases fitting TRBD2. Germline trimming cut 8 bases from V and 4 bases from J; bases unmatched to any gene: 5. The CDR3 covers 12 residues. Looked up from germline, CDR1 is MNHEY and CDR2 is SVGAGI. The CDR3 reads CASGGGAYEQYF. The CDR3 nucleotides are TGTGCCAGCGGGGGAGGGGCTTACGAGCAGTACTTC.

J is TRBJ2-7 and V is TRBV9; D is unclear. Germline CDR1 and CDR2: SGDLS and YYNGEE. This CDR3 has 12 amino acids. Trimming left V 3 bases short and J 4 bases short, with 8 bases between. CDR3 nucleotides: TGTGCCAGCAGCGCACCAGGTTACGAGCAGTACTTC. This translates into CASSAPGYEQYF.

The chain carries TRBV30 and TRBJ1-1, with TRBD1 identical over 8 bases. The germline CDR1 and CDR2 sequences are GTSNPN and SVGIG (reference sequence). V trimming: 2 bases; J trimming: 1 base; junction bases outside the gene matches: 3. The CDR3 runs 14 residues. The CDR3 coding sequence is TGTGCCTGGAGTCGAGACAGGGGGAACACTGAAGCTTTCTTT. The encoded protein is CAWSRDRGNTEAFF.

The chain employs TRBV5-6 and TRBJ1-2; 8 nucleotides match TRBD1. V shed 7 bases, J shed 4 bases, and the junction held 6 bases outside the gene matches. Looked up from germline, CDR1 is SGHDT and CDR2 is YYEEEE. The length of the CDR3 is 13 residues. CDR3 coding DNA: TGTGCCAGCGGAACAGGGGGAGCCTATGGCTACACCTTC. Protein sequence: CASGTGGAYGYTF.

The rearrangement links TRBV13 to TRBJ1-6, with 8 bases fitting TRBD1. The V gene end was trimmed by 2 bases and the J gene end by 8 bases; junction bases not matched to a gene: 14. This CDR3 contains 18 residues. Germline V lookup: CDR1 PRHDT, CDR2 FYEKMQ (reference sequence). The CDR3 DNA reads TGTGCCAGCAGCTTAAGTTCGTTTCGGGCAGGGGGCGATTCACCCCTCCACTTT. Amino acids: CASSLSSFRAGGDSPLHF. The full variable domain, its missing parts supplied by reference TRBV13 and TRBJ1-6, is AAGVIQSPRHLIKEKRETATLKCYPIPRHDTVYWYQQGPGQDPQFLISFYEKMQSDKGSIPDRFSAQQFSDYHSELNMSSLELGDSALYFCASSLSSFRAGGDSPLHFGNGTRLTVT.

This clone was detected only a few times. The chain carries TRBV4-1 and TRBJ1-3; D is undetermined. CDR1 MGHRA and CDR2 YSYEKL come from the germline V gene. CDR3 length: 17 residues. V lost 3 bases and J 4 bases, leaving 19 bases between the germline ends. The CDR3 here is CASSHAGNRPGGNTIYF. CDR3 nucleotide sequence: TGCGCCAGCAGCCACGCGGGAAATAGGCCAGGCGGAAACACCATATATTTT.

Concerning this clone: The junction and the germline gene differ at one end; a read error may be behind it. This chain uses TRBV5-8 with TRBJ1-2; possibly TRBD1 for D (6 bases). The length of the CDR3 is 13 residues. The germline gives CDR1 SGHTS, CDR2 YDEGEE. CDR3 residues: CASSSSILQGVSF. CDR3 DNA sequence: TGTGCCAGCAGCTCCTCGATCTTACAGGGCGTTTCCTTC.

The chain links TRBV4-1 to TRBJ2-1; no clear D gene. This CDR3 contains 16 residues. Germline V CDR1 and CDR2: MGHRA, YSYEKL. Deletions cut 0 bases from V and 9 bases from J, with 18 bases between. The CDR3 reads CASSQDQTIPRGEQFF. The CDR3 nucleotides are TGCGCCAGCAGCCAAGATCAAACAATCCCCCGCGGTGAGCAGTTCTTC.

The CDR3 is CASSPRGQGGYTF. The CDR3 coding sequence is TGTGCCAGCAGCCCCCGGGGACAGGGTGGCTACACCTTC. The genes are TRBV5-6 and TRBJ1-2; 9 bases fit TRBD1. The CDR3 is 13 residues long. V shed 4 bases and J 7 bases; nucleotides not matched to a gene: 5. Germline-derived CDR1 and CDR2 are SGHDT and YYEEEE. Full variable domain (rest looked up from reference TRBV5-6 and TRBJ1-2): DAGVTQSPTHLIKTRGQQVTLRCSPKSGHDTVSWYQQALGQGPQFIFQYYEEEERQRGNFPDRFSGHQFPNYSSELNVNALLLGDSALYLCASSPRGQGGYTFGSGTRLTVV.

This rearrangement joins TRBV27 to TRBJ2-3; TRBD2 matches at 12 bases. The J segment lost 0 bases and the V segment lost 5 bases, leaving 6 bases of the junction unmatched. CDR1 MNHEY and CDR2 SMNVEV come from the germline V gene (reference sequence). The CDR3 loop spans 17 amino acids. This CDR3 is CASSTGTSGLSTDTQYF. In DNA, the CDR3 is TGTGCCAGCAGTACCGGGACTAGCGGGCTTAGCACAGATACGCAGTATTTT.

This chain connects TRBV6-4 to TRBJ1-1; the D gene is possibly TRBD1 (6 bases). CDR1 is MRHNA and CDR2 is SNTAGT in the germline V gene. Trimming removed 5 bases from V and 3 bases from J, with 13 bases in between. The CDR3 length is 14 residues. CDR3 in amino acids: CASSFTGKDTEAFF. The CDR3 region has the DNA TGTGCCAGCAGTTTCACAGGGAAAGACACTGAAGCTTTCTTT.

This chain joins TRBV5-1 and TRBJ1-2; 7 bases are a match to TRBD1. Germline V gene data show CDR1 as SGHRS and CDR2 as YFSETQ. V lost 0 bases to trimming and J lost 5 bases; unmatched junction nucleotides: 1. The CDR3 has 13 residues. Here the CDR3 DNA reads TGCGCCAGCAGCTTGGACAGGGGTTATGGCTACACCTTC. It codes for CASSLDRGYGYTF. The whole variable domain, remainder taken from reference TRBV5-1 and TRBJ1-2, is KAGVTQTPRYLIKTRGQQVTLSCSPISGHRSVSWYQQTPGQGLQFLFEYFSETQRNKGNFPGRFSGRQFSNSRSEMNVSTLELGDSALYLCASSLDRGYGYTFGSGTRLTVV.

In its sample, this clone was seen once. The CDR3 loop is CATRTGLANGVGNEQFF. In DNA, the CDR3 is TGCGCCACTCGGACGGGACTAGCGAACGGGGTAGGCAATGAGCAGTTCTTC. This sequence joins TRBV5-1 and TRBJ2-1, with 10 positions matching TRBD2. The CDR3 is 17 residues long. Trimming removed 9 bases from V and 6 bases from J; junction bases left unmatched: 18. Germline assignment: CDR1 SGHRS and CDR2 YFSETQ. Full variable domain (outside the CDR3, taken from reference TRBV5-1 and TRBJ2-1): KAGVTQTPRYLIKTRGQQVTLSCSPISGHRSVSWYQQTPGQGLQFLFEYFSETQRNKGNFPGRFSGRQFSNSRSEMNVSTLELGDSALYLCATRTGLANGVGNEQFFGPGTRLTVL.

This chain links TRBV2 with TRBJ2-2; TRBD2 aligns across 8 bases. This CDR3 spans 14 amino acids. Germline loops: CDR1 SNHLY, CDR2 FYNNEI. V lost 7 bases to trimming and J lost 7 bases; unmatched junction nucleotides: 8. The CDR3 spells CASTGGAYIGELFF. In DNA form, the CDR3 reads TGTGCCAGCACGGGGGGGGCCTATATCGGGGAGCTGTTTTTT.

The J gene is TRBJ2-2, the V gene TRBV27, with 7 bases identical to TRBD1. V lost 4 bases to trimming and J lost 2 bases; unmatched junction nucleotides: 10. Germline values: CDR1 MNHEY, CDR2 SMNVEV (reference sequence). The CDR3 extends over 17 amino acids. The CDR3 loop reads CASSSRPDRANTGELFF. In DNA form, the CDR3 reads TGTGCCAGCAGTTCCCGGCCTGACAGGGCCAACACCGGGGAGCTGTTTTTT.

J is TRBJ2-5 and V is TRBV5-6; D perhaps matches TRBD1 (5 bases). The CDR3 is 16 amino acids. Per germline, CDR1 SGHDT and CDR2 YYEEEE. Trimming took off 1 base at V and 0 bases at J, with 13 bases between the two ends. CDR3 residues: CASSLRKGSYQETQYF. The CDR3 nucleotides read TGTGCCAGCAGCTTGCGTAAGGGGTCTTACCAAGAGACCCAGTACTTC.

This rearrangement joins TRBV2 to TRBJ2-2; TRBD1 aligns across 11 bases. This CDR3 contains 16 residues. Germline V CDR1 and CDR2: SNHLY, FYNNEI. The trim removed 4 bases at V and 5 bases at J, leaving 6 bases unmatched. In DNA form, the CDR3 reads TGTGCCAGCAGTGTCGGTGGGACAGGGGGAACCGGGGAGCTGTTTTTT. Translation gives CASSVGGTGGTGELFF.

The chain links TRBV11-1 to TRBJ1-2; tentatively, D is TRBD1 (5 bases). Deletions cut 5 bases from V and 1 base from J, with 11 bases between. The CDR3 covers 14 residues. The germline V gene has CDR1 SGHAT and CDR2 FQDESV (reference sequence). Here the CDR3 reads CASSAGRDNYGYTF. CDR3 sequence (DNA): TGTGCCAGCAGCGCGGGACGGGATAACTATGGCTACACCTTC.

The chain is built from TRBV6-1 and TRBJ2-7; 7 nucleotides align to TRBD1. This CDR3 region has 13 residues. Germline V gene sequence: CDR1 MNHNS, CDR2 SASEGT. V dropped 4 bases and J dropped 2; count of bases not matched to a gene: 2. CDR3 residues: CASSAGTAYEQYF. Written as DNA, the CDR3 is TGTGCCAGCAGTGCTGGGACAGCCTACGAGCAGTACTTC.

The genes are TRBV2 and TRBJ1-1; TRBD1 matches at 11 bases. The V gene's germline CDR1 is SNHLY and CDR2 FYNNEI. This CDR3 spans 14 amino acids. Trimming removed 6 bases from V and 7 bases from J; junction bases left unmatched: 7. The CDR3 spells CASSGGDRGCEAFF. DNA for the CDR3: TGTGCCAGCAGCGGAGGGGACAGGGGGTGTGAAGCTTTCTTT.

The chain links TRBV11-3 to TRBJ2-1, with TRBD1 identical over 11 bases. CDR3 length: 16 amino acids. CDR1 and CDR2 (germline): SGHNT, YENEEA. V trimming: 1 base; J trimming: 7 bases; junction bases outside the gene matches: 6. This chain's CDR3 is CASSLGRTGGWNEQFF. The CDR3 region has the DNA TGTGCCAGCAGCTTAGGACGGACAGGGGGCTGGAATGAGCAGTTCTTC.

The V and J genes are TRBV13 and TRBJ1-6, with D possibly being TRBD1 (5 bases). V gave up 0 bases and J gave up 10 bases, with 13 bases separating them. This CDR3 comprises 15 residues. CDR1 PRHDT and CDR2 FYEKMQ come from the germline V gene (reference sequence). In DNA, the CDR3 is TGTGCCAGCAGCTTAGGAGGACAAAAGCAATCACCCCTCCACTTT. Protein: CASSLGGQKQSPLHF.

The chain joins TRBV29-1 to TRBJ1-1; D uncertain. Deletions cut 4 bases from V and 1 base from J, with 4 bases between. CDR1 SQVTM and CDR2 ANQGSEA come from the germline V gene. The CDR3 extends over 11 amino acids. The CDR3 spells CSVVANTEAFF. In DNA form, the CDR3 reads TGCAGCGTTGTGGCGAACACTGAAGCTTTCTTT.

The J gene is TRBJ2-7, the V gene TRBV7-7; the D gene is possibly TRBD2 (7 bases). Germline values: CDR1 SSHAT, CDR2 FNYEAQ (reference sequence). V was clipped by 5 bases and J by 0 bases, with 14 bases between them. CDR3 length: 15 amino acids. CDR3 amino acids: CASSPSGGGSYEQYF. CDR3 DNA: TGTGCCAGCAGCCCTAGCGGAGGGGGCTCCTACGAGCAGTACTTC.

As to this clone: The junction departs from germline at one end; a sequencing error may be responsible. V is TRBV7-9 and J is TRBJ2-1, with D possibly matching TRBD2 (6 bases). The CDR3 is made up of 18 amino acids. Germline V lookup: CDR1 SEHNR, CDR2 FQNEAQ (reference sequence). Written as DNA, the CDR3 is TGTTCCAGCAGCTATAAACGGGACTCCTGGAGCTCCTACAATGAGCAGTTCTTC. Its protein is CSSSYKRDSWSSYNEQFF.

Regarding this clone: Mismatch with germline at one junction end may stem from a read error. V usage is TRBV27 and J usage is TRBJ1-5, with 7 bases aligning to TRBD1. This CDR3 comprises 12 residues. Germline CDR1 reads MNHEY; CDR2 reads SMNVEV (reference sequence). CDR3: CTSSPGGQPQHF. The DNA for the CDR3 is TGTACCAGCAGTCCAGGGGGTCAGCCCCAGCATTTT.